The T cell receptor (beta chain) under discussion was sequenced for a study of molecular identifiers for immune sequencing clone quantification. The CDR3 is 9 residues long. CDR1 is GTSNPN, CDR2 SVGIG, per germline (reference sequence). TCRdb ran MiXCR on the PCR reads and lists one entry per CDR3 protein. Of over 600,000 distinct CDR3 sequences in the sample, less than 20% were seen once. About this clonotype: A much larger clone differs by one base, so this may be a read error.

The clonotype comes from a human donor in good health. Some libraries in this study had Jurkat cell RNA spiked in. The specimen was naive CD8+ T cells from blood, with Jurkat cell RNA spiked in. Subset: FACS-sorted CD8+CD4-CCR7+CD45RA+ naive T cells. This sequence joins TRBV30 and TRBJ2-7; D is possibly TRBD1 or TRBD2 (5 bases each). CDR3 in DNA: TGTGCCAGGAGGACACGTTGGGACTTC. Amino acids: CARRTRWDF. The whole variable domain, remainder taken from reference TRBV30 and TRBJ2-7, is SQTIHQWPATLVQPVGSPLSLECTVEGTSNPNLYWYRQAAGRGLQLLFYSVGIGQISSEVPQNLSASRPQDRQFILSSKKLLLSDSGFYLCARRTRWDFGPGTRLTVT.